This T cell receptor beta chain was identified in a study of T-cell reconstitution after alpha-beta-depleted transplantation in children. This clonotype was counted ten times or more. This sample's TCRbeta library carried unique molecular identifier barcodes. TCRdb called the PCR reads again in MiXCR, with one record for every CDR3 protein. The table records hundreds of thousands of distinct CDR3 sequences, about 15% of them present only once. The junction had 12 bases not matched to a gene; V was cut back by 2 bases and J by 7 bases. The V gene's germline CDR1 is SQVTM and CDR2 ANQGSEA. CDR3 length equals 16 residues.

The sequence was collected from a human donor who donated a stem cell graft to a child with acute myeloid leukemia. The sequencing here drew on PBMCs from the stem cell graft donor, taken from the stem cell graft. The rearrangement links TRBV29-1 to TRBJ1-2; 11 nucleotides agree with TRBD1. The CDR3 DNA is TGCAGCGTTGAATTTGTAAAGGGACAGGGGGGAATTGGCTACACCTTC. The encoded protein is CSVEFVKGQGGIGYTF.